This T cell receptor (beta chain) was recovered during a study of cytomegalovirus exposure and HLA in healthy donors. Study observations and caveats: A further, later analysis showed that HLA-associated TCR beta chains (compared with equally common others) were more clonally expanded.

13 Jbeta primers and 60 Vbeta primers were used for the PCR. Sequenced by immunoSEQ multiplex PCR; TCRdb stores in-frame clones only, minus some. The sample data list some 150,000 clones. CDR3 length equals 15 residues. Germline assignment: CDR1 LNHDA and CDR2 SQIVND (reference sequence). Trimming pared 4 bases from V and 0 bases from J, leaving 7 bases between. Of note for this clone: Antigen specificity is unknown.

The chain has TRBV19 and TRBJ2-6, with D unclear. Sequenced material: PBMCs. This sequence was found in a woman in her late teens or twenties in good health and CMV-seronegative. CDR3 sequence: CASSTRGSGANVLTF. In DNA form, the CDR3 reads TGTGCCAGTAGTACTAGAGGCTCTGGGGCCAACGTCCTGACTTTC.